This passage covers 13 T cell receptor beta chains from one sample sequenced in a study of CD4 T cells in relation to SARS-CoV-2 and coronaviruses. Their recognized antigens are unknown. The unexposed donors gave CD4+ T cells in about 2011-2018, prior to COVID-19. CD4+ T cells were isolated from the cells after 10 days of culture. Only in-frame clones appear in the TCRdb table, and some are missing; sequencing was by immunoSEQ multiplex PCR. In the table there are 25,000 to 30,000 clones, 76% of which are singletons. The sequenced sample was CD4+ T cells from PBMCs, cultured in vitro. The receptors stem from a human donor in good health.

This CDR3 is CSVGGITGELFF. CDR3 DNA: TGCAGCGTTGGTGGAATAACCGGGGAGCTGTTTTTT. The chain joins TRBV29-1 to TRBJ2-2; D is unclear. The germline V gene has CDR1 SQVTM and CDR2 ANQGSEA. This CDR3 comprises 12 residues. V dropped 4 bases and J dropped 5 bases, with 8 bases sitting between them.

The genes are TRBV11-3 and TRBJ1-5, with D possibly matching TRBD1 (5 bases). The V end lost 6 bases, the J end lost 9 bases, and 9 bases lay between the germline ends. Germline assignment: CDR1 SGHNT and CDR2 YENEEA. This CDR3 contains 11 residues. This CDR3 reads CASRGESPQHF. CDR3 in DNA: TGTGCCAGCAGGGGGGAGTCGCCCCAGCATTTT.

CDR3 sequence (DNA): TGTGCCAGCAGCCAAGGGACTAGCGGATCTCAAGAGACCCAGTACTTC. Translation: CASSQGTSGSQETQYF. The chain employs TRBV4-2 and TRBJ2-5; 10 bases align to TRBD2. The CDR3 is 16 residues long. V dropped 1 base and J dropped 2; count of bases not matched to a gene: 4. Germline values: CDR1 LGHNA, CDR2 YNFKEQ.

The chain is built from TRBV7-2 and TRBJ2-3, with D perhaps TRBD1 (7 bases). Germline loops: CDR1 SGHTA, CDR2 FQGNSA. Trimming took 3 bases from V and 0 from J, leaving 13 bases between them. The CDR3 contains 16 residues. CDR3 sequence (DNA): TGTGCCAGCAGCTTCTCAGGGGGACTTAGCACAGATACGCAGTATTTT. Residues: CASSFSGGLSTDTQYF. Full variable domain (outside the CDR3, taken from reference TRBV7-2 and TRBJ2-3): GAGVSQSPSNKVTEKGKDVELRCDPISGHTALYWYRQSLGQGLEFLIYFQGNSAPDKSGLPSDRFSAERTGGSVSTLTIQRTQQEDSAVYLCASSFSGGLSTDTQYFGPGTRLTVL.

This chain uses TRBV27 with TRBJ2-1; 7 bases align to TRBD2. Germline V CDR1 and CDR2: MNHEY, SMNVEV (reference sequence). The CDR3 totals 15 residues. The V gene end was trimmed by 6 bases and the J gene end by 5 bases; junction bases not matched to a gene: 10. CDR3 region: CASSSKSAGHNEQFF. DNA of the CDR3: TGTGCCAGCAGCTCCAAGTCAGCGGGACACAATGAGCAGTTCTTC.

This chain connects TRBV30 to TRBJ2-3; TRBD2 agrees at 8 bases. This CDR3 has 16 amino acids. The J segment lost 0 bases and the V segment lost 4 bases, leaving 9 bases of the junction unmatched. Germline CDR1 reads GTSNPN; CDR2 reads SVGIG (reference sequence). The CDR3 loop reads CAWTPGLAASTDTQYF. The CDR3 bases are TGTGCCTGGACTCCCGGACTAGCAGCTAGCACAGATACGCAGTATTTT. Drawing the rest from reference TRBV30 and TRBJ2-3, the complete variable domain is SQTIHQWPATLVQPVGSPLSLECTVEGTSNPNLYWYRQAAGRGLQLLFYSVGIGQISSEVPQNLSASRPQDRQFILSSKKLLLSDSGFYLCAWTPGLAASTDTQYFGPGTRLTVL.

This clone was seen a handful of times. The CDR3 DNA reads as TGTGCCAGTAGTATCGACAGGGGGGACTATGGCTACACCTTC. This sequence encodes CASSIDRGDYGYTF. The genes are TRBV19 and TRBJ1-2; 9 nucleotides agree with TRBD1. The CDR3 runs to 14 residues. Germline assignment: CDR1 LNHDA and CDR2 SQIVND (reference sequence). The V gene end was trimmed by 3 bases and the J gene end by 3 bases; junction bases not matched to a gene: 2.

This clone was counted a single time. The genes are TRBV12-3 or TRBV12-4 and TRBJ2-2; D call uncertain. The CDR3 has 13 residues. V was pared by 4 bases and J by 5 bases, with 8 bases between. This CDR3 reads CASSSGRTGELFF. The CDR3 DNA follows: TGTGCCAGCAGTTCCGGTAGGACCGGGGAGCTGTTTTTT.

V usage is TRBV6-5 and J usage is TRBJ2-7, with TRBD1 identical over 8 bases. The CDR3 runs 13 residues. Trimming removed 8 bases from V and 2 bases from J; junction bases left unmatched: 5. Germline V gives CDR1 MNHEY, CDR2 SVGAGI. The CDR3 here is CASEGQVTYEQYF. The CDR3, as DNA: TGTGCCAGCGAGGGACAGGTCACCTACGAGCAGTACTTC.

The genes are TRBV5-4 and TRBJ2-5; 7 bases match TRBD1. CDR3 length: 13 amino acids. The V gene end was trimmed by 5 bases and the J gene end by 1 base; junction bases not matched to a gene: 2. CDR1 and CDR2 from the germline V gene are SGHNT and YYREEE (reference sequence). The CDR3 spells CASRWTGQETQYF. The CDR3 DNA sequence: TGTGCCAGCAGGTGGACAGGCCAAGAGACCCAGTACTTC.

The chain combines TRBV6-6 with TRBJ1-3; tentatively, D is TRBD1 (5 bases). CDR3 length: 13 amino acids. The V end was cut by 9 bases, the J end by 4 bases, with 13 bases between. The germline V gene has CDR1 MNHNY and CDR2 SVGAGI (reference sequence). CDR3 sequence: CASAGQEGNTIYF. CDR3 nucleotides: TGTGCCAGTGCGGGGCAGGAAGGAAACACCATATATTTT.

V is TRBV5-5 and J is TRBJ2-7; D may correspond to TRBD1 or TRBD2 (5 bases each). CDR3 length equals 15 residues. The germline gives CDR1 SGHKS, CDR2 YYEKEE (reference sequence). The V end was cut by 4 bases, the J end by 5 bases, with 19 bases between. CDR3 region: CASSPALWGIHEQYF. In DNA, the CDR3 is TGTGCCAGCAGCCCGGCCCTATGGGGGATCCACGAGCAGTACTTC. The variable domain in full, completed from reference TRBV5-5 and TRBJ2-7, reads DAGVTQSPTHLIKTRGQQVTLRCSPISGHKSVSWYQQVLGQGPQFIFQYYEKEERGRGNFPDRFSARQFPNYSSELNVNALLLGDSALYLCASSPALWGIHEQYFGPGTRLTVT.

The rearrangement links TRBV9 to TRBJ2-3; the match to TRBD2 covers 8 bases. From germline, CDR1 is SGDLS and CDR2 YYNGEE. The V gene end was trimmed by 0 bases and the J gene end by 3 bases; junction bases not matched to a gene: 6. The CDR3 extends over 16 amino acids. The CDR3 DNA sequence: TGTGCCAGCAGCGTAGCAGGGCTAGCGGGTACAGATACGCAGTATTTT. The encoded protein is CASSVAGLAGTDTQYF.